This TCR beta chain was sequenced in a study of T cell responses to AZD1222 COVID-19 vaccine. Findings and caveats of the study: Two AZD1222 doses significantly raised spike-specific TCR breadth and depth over controls.

Assay used: immunoSEQ multiplex PCR; TCRdb lists only in-frame clones, some missing. The sample consists of 77,000 or so clones, 88% of them appearing once. This clone has only one observation. Antigen specificity is unknown. Trimming shortened V by 3 bases and J by 7 bases, and 9 bases separated the two germline ends. The CDR3 runs 12 residues. From germline, CDR1 is LGHNA and CDR2 YSLEER. The clonotype originates from an adult in good health. The chain combines TRBV4-3 with TRBJ1-2; unclear D gene. Sequenced here: peripheral blood, sampled on day 0 of AZD1222 vaccination. The CDR3 region is CASSHVSGGYTF. The CDR3 DNA reads as TGCGCCAGCAGCCACGTATCGGGTGGCTACACCTTC.